There are many counts of the clone carrying this T cell receptor beta chain. For blood and skin samples, reverse transcription used TCR alpha and beta constant primers. TCRdb re-derived calls from the 5' RACE reads in MiXCR, one entry per CDR3 protein. This sample yields about 20,000 distinct CDR3 sequences, of which around 4.2% are seen a single time; roughly 8% belongs to the top ten. The sample belongs to a study of naive and memory T cell subsets. RNA was extracted from under 3 ml of whole blood of healthy adults. Trimming removed 3 bases from V and 5 bases from J, with 15 bases in between. Germline V gene data show CDR1 as DFQATT and CDR2 as SNEGSKA (reference sequence). This CDR3 spans 14 amino acids.

The receptor's source is a male donor in good health. V and J are TRBV20-1 and TRBJ2-3, with TRBD2 as a possible D gene (5 bases). CDR3 sequence reads: CSARYSGREDTQYF. As DNA, the CDR3 is TGCAGTGCTAGGTACTCAGGTCGGGAAGATACGCAGTATTTT.